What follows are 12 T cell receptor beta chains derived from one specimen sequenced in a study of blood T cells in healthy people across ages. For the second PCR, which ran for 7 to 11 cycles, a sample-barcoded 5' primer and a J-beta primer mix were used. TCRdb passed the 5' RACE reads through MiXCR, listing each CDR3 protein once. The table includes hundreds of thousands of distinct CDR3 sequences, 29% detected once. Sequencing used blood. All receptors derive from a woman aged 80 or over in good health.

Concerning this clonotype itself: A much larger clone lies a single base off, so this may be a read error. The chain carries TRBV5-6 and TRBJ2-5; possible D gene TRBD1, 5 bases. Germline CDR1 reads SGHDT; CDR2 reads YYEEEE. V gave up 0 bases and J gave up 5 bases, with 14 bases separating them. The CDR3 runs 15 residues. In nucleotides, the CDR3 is TGTGCCAGCAGCTTGGAGTTTGCAGGGCGGGAGACCCAGTACTTC. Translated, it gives CASSLEFAGRETQYF.

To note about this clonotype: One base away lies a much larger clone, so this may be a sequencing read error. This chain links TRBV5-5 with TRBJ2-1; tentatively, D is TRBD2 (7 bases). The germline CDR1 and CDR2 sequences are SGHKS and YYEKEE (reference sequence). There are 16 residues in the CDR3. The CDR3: CAGSLLGGVAYNEQFF. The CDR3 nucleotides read TGTGCCGGCAGCCTTCTAGGGGGGGTGGCCTACAATGAGCAGTTCTTC.

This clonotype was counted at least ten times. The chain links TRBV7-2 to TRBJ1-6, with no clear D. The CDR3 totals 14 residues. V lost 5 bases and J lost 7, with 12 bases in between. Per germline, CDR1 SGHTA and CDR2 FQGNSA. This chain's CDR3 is CASSPNTGNSPLHF. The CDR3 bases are TGTGCCAGCAGCCCCAATACTGGCAATTCACCCCTCCACTTT.

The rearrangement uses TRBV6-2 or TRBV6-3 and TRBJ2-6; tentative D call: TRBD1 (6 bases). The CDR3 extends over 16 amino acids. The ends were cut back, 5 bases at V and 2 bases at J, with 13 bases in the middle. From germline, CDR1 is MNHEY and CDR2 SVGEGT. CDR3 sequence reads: CASSTGRLPGANVLTF. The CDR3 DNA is TGTGCCAGCAGTACAGGGAGACTTCCTGGGGCCAACGTCCTGACTTTC.

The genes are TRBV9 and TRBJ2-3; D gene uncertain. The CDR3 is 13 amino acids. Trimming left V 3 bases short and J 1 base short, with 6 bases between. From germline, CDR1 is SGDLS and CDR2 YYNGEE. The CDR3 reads CASSARGTDTQYF. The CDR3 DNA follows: TGTGCCAGCAGCGCCAGAGGCACAGATACGCAGTATTTT.

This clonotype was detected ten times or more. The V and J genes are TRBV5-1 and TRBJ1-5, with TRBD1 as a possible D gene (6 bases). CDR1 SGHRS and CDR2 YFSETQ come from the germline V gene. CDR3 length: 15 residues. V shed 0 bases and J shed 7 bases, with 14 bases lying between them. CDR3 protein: CASSLGTGLGQPQHF. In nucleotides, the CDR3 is TGCGCCAGCAGCTTGGGTACAGGGCTAGGGCAGCCCCAGCATTTT.

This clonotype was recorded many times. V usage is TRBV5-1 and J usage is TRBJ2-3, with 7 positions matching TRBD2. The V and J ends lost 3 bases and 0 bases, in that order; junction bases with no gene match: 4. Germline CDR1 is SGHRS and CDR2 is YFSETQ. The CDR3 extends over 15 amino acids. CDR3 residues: CASSSSGDSTDTQYF. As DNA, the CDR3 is TGCGCCAGCAGCTCCAGCGGGGACAGCACAGATACGCAGTATTTT. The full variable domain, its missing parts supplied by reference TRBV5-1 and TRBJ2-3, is KAGVTQTPRYLIKTRGQQVTLSCSPISGHRSVSWYQQTPGQGLQFLFEYFSETQRNKGNFPGRFSGRQFSNSRSEMNVSTLELGDSALYLCASSSSGDSTDTQYFGPGTRLTVL.

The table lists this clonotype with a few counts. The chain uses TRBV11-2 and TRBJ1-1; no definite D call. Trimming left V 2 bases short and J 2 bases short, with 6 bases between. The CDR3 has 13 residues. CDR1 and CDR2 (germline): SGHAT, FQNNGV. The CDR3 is CASSLKINTEAFF. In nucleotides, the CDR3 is TGTGCCAGCAGCTTAAAGATCAACACTGAAGCTTTCTTT.

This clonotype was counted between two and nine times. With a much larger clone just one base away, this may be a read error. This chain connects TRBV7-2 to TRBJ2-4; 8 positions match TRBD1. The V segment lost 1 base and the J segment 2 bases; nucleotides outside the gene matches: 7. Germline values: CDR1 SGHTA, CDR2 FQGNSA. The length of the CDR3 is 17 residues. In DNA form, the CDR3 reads TGTGCCAGCAGCTTAGAAGGACAGGGTCTCACCAAAAACATTCAGTACTTC. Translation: CASSLEGQGLTKNIQYF.

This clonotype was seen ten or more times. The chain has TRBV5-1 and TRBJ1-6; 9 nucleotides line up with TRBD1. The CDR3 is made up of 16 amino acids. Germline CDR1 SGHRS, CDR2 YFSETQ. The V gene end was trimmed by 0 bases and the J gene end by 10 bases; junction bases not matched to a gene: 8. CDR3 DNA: TGCGCCAGCAGCTTGGACAGGGGGCAACAGGGATCACCCCTCCACTTT. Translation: CASSLDRGQQGSPLHF.

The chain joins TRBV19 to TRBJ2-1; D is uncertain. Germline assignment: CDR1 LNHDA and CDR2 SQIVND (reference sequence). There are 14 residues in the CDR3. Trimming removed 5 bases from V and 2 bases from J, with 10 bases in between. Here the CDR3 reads CASSGIVPYNEQFF. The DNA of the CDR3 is TGTGCCAGTAGTGGAATAGTCCCCTACAATGAGCAGTTCTTC.

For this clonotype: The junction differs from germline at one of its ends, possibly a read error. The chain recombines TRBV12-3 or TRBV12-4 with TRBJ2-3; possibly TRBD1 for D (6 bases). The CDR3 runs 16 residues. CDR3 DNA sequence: TGTGCCAGCAGTCTCCAGGACAGAGTGTTCACAGATGCGCAGTATTTT. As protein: CASSLQDRVFTDAQYF.